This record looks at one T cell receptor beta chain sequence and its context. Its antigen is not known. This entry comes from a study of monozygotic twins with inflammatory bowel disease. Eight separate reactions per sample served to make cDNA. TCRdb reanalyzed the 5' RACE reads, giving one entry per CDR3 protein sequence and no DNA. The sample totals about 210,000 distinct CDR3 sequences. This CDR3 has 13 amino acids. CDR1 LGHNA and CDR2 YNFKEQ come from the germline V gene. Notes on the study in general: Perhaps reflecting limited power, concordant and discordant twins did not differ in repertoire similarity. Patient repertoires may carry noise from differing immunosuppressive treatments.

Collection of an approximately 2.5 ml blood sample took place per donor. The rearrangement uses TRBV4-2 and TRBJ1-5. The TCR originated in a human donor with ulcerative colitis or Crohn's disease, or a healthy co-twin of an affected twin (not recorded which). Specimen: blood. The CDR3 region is CASSQGMGQPQHF.